This T cell receptor beta chain is from a study of T cell repertoires in cytomegalovirus infection. Study summary: CMV infection plus the matching HLA type was flagged by public TCR beta signatures.

TCRdb reprocessed the reads via MiXCR and lists one record per CDR3 protein. The sample has about 680,000 distinct CDR3 sequences, roughly 24% seen once; the top ten hold approximately 8.2%. Concerning this clonotype: Its antigen is currently unknown.

Findings and limits, study-wide: The response measured ex vivo was dominated by TCR beta clonotypes (HLA-C-restricted and CMV-specific). Cumulative public TCR beta family frequency identified carriers of CMV plus the relevant HLA.

The CDR3 has 14 amino acids. Looked up from germline, CDR1 is MNHEY and CDR2 is SMNVEV (reference sequence). V was shortened by 2 bases and J by 5 bases, with 13 bases between the two germline ends. The rearrangement joins TRBV27 to TRBJ2-7; D may be TRBD2 (6 bases). This receptor was obtained from a human donor in good health (CMV status not recorded). Some clones in this sample may be carry-over from other donors' samples. The sample was CD8+ T cells from PBMCs. The chain's CDR3 is CASSLGGAPHEQYF. DNA of the CDR3: TGTGCCAGCAGTTTAGGAGGGGCGCCCCACGAGCAGTACTTC.